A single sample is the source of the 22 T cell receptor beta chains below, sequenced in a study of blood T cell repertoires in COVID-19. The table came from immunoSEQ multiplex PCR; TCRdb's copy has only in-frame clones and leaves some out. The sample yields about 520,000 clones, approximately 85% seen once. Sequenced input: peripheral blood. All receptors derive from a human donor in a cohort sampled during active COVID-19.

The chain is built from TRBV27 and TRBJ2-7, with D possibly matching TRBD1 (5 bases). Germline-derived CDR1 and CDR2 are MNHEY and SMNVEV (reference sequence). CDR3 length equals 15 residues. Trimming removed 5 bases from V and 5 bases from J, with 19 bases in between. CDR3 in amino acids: CASSTGSRVPHEQYF. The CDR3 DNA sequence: TGTGCCAGCAGTACAGGATCTAGAGTCCCCCACGAGCAGTACTTC.

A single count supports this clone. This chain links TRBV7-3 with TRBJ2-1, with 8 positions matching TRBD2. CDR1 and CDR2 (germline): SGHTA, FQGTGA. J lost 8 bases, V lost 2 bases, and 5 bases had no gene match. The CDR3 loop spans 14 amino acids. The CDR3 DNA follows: TGTGCCAGCAGCTTACCGGGACTAGAGTATGAGCAGTTCTTC. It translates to CASSLPGLEYEQFF.

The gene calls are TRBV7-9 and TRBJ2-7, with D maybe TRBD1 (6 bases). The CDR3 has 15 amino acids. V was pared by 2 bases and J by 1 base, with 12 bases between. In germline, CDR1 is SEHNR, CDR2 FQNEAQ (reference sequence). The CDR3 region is CASSLQGIASYEQYF. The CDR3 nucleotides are TGTGCCAGCAGCTTACAGGGGATTGCGTCCTACGAGCAGTACTTC.

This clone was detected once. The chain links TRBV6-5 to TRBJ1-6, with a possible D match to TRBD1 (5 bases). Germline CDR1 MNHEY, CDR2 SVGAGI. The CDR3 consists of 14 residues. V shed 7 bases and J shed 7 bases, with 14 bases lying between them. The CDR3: CASTRGGVNSPLHF. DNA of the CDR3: TGTGCCAGCACTCGGGGGGGGGTGAATTCACCCCTCCACTTT.

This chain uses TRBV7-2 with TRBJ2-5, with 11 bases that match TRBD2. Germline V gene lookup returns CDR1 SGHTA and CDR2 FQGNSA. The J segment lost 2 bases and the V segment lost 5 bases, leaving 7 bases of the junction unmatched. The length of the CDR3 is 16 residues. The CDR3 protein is CASSGPSGGTQETQYF. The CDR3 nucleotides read TGTGCCAGCAGCGGACCTAGCGGGGGGACTCAAGAGACCCAGTACTTC.

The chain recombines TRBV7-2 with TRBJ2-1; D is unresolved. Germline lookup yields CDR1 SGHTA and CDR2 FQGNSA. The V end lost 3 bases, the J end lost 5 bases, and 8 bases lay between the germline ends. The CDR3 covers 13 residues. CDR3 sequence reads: CASSFGPNNEQFF. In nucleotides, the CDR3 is TGTGCCAGCAGCTTTGGGCCGAACAATGAGCAGTTCTTC.

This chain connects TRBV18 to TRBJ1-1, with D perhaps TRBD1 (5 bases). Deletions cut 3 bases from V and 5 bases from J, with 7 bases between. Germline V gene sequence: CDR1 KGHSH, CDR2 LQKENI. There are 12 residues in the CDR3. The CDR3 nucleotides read TGTGCCAGCTCACCGGAGGGGACTGAAGCTTTCTTT. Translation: CASSPEGTEAFF.

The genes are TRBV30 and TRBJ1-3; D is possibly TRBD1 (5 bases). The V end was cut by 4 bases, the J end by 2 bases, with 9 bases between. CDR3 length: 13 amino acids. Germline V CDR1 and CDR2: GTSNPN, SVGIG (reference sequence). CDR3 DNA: TGTGCCTGGATTAGGGGTCCTGGAAACACCATATATTTT. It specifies CAWIRGPGNTIYF.

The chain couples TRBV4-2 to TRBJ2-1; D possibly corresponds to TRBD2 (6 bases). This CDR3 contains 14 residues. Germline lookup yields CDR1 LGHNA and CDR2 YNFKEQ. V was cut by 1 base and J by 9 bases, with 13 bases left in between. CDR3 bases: TGTGCCAGCAGCCAAGCCGAGGCCGGGGGTGAGCAGTTCTTC. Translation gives CASSQAEAGGEQFF.

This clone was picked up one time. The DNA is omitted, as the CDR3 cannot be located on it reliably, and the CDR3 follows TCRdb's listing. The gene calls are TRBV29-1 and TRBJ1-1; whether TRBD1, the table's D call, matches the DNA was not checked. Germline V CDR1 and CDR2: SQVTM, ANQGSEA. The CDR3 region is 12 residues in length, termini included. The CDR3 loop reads CSVGLGTGESLF.

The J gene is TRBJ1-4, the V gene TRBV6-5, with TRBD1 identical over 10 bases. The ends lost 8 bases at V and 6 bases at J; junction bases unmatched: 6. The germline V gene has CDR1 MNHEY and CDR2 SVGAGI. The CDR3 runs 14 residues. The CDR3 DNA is TGTGCCAGCTCTACCGGGACAGGGGATGAAAAACTGTTTTTT. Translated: CASSTGTGDEKLFF.

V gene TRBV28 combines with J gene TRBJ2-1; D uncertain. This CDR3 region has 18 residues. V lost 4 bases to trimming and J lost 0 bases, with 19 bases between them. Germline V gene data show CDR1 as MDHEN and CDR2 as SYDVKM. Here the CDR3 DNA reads TGTGCCAGCAGTTCCACTCCCGGGTACCCGAGCTCCTACAATGAGCAGTTCTTC. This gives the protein CASSSTPGYPSSYNEQFF.

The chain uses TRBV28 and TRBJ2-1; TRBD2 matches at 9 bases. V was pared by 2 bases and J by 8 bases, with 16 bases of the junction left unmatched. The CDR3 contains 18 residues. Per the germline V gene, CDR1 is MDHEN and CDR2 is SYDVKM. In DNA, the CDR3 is TGTGCCAGCAGTTTAGGAAGAGGCCTAGCGGGACCTAGGGATGAGCAGTTCTTC. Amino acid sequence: CASSLGRGLAGPRDEQFF. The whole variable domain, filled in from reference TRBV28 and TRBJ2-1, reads DVKVTQSSRYLVKRTGEKVFLECVQDMDHENMFWYRQDPGLGLRLIYFSYDVKMKEKGDIPEGYSVSREKKERFSLILESASTNQTSMYLCASSLGRGLAGPRDEQFFGPGTRLTVL.

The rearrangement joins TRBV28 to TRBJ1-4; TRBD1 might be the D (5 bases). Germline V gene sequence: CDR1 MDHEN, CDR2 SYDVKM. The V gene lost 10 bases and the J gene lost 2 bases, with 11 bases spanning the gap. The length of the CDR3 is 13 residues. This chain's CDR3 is CATGGGTNEKLFF. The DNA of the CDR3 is TGTGCCACGGGTGGGGGGACTAATGAAAAACTGTTTTTT.

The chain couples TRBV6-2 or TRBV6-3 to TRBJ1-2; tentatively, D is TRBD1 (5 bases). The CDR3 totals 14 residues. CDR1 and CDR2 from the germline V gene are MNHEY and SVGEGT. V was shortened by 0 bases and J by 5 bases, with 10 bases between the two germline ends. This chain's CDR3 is CASSYSAQVYGYTF. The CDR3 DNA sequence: TGTGCCAGCAGTTACTCGGCACAGGTATATGGCTACACCTTC.

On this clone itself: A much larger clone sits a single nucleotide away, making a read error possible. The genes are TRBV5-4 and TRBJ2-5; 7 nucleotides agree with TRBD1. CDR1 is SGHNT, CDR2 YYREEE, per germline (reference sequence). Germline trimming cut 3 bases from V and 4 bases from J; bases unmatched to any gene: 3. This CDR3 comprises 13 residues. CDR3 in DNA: TGTGCCAGCAGCTGGAGACAGGGAGAGACCCAGTACTTC. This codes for CASSWRQGETQYF.

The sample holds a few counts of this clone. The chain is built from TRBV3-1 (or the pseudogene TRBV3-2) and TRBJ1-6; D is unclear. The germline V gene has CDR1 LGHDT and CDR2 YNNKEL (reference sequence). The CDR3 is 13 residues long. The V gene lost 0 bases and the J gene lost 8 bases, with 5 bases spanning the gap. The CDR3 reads CASSQDLDSPLHF. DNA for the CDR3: TGTGCCAGCAGCCAAGATCTAGATTCACCCCTCCACTTT.

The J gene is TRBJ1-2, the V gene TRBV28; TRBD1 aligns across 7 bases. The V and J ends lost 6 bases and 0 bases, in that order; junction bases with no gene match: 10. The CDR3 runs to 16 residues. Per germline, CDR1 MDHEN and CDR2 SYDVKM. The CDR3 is CASSSLRTGANYGYTF. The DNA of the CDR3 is TGTGCCAGCAGCTCACTCCGGACAGGAGCTAACTATGGCTACACCTTC.

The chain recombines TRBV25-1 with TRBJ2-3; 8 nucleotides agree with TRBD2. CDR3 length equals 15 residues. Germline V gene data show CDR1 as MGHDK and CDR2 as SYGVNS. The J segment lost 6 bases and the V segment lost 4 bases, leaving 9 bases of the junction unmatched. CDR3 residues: CASSVGGSGTDTQYF. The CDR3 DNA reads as TGTGCCAGCAGTGTAGGCGGTAGCGGGACGGATACGCAGTATTTT.

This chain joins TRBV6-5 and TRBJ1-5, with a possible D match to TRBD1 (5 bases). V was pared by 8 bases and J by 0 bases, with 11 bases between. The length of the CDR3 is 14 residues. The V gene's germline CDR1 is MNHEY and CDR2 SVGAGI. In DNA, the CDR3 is TGTGCCAGCGAGAGGACATATAGCAATCAGCCCCAGCATTTT. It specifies CASERTYSNQPQHF.

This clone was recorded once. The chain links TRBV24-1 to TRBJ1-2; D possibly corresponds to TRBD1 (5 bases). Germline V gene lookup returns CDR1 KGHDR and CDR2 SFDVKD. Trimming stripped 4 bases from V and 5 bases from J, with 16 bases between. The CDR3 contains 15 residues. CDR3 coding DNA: TGTGCCACCAGTGACCCCCGGGGGGTACAGTATGGCTACACCTTC. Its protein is CATSDPRGVQYGYTF.

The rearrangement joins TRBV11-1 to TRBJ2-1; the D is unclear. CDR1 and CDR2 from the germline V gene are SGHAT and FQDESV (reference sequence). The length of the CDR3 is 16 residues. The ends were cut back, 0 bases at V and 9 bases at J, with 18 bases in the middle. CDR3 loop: CASSLASLSGPPEQFF. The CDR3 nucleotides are TGTGCCAGCAGCTTAGCGAGCCTATCAGGCCCCCCTGAGCAGTTCTTC.